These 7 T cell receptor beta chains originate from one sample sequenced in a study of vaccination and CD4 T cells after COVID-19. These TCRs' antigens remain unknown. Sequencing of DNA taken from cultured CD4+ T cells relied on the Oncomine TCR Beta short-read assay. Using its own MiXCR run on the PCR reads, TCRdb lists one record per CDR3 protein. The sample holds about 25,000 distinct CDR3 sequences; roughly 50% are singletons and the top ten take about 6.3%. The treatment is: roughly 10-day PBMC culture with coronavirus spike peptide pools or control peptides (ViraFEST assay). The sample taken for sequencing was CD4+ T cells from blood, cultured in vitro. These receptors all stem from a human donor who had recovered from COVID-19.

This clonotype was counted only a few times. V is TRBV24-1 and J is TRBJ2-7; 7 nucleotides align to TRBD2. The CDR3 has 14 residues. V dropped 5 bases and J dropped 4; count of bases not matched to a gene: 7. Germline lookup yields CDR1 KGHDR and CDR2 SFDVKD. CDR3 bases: TGTGCCACCAGTGCCGGCGGGAGTAGGTACGAGCAGTACTTC. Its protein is CATSAGGSRYEQYF.

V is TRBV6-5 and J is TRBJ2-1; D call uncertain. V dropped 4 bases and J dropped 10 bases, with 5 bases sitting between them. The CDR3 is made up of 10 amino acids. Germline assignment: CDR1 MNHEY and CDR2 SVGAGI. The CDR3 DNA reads TGTGCCAGCAGTTTTAAGGAGCAGTTCTTC. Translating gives CASSFKEQFF.

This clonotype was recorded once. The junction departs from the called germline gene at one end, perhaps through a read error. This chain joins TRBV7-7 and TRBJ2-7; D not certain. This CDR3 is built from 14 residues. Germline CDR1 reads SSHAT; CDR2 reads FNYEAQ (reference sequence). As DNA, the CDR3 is TGTGCTAGCAGCTTATCCGGGCCCCCGGCGGAGCAGTACTTC. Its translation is CASSLSGPPAEQYF.

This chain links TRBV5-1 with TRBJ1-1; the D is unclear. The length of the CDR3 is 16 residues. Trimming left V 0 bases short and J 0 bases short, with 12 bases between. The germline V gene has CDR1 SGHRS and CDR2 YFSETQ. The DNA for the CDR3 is TGCGCCAGCAGCTTGGTGCCGGGTTTCATGAACACTGAAGCTTTCTTT. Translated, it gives CASSLVPGFMNTEAFF.

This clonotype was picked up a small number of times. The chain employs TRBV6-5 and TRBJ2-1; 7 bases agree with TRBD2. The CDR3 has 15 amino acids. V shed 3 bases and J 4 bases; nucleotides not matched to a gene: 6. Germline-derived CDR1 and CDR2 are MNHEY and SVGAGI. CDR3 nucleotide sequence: TGTGCCAGCAGTTATTCGGTGGGACTATACAATGAGCAGTTCTTC. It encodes CASSYSVGLYNEQFF.

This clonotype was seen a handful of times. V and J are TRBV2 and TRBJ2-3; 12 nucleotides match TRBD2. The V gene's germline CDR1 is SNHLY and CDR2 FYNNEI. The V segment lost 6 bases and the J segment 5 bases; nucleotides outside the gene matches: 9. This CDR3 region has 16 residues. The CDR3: CASRELAGGEIDTQYF. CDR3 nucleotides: TGTGCCAGCAGGGAACTAGCGGGGGGTGAAATAGATACGCAGTATTTT.

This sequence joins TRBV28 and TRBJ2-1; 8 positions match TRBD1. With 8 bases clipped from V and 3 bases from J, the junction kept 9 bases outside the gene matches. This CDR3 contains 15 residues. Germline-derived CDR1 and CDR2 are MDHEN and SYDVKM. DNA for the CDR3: TGTGCCAGCGTTGCCGGGACAGGACACTACAATGAGCAGTTCTTC. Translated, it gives CASVAGTGHYNEQFF. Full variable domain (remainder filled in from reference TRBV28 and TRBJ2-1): DVKVTQSSRYLVKRTGEKVFLECVQDMDHENMFWYRQDPGLGLRLIYFSYDVKMKEKGDIPEGYSVSREKKERFSLILESASTNQTSMYLCASVAGTGHYNEQFFGPGTRLTVL.